This T cell receptor (beta chain) was identified in a study of resident and recirculating memory T cells in vitiligo. Background on the study: Shave-biopsy epidermis from lesional and nonlesional skin was sequenced alongside PBMCs.

Confetti depigmentation, marking active vitiligo, was absent in these patients. Produced via immunoSEQ multiplex PCR; TCRdb's table is partial and in-frame only. The sample yields 39,000 or so clones, approximately 91% seen once. Study-wide results and limits: Vitiligo lesions lacked a unique dominant clone, and clonality varied. Non-conserved TCRs across sites and patients suggested distinct clones per lesion.

The length of the CDR3 is 12 residues. Trimming removed 10 bases at V and 4 bases at J, with 12 bases between. Per the germline V gene, CDR1 is MNHNY and CDR2 is SVGAGI (reference sequence). With respect to this clone: Antigen: not known.

What was sequenced was blood. The clonotype comes from a male donor with vitiligo. V gene TRBV6-6 combines with J gene TRBJ2-3; tentatively, D is TRBD1 (5 bases). As DNA, the CDR3 is TGTGCCACAGCGAAGGGGCCAGATACGCAGTATTTT. Protein product: CATAKGPDTQYF.